The 16 T cell receptor beta chains below were found in one sample sequenced in a study of vaccination effects on CD4 cells after COVID-19. TCRdb keeps only in-frame clones here, not all; method: immunoSEQ multiplex PCR. Of tens of thousands of clones listed, less than 75% are singletons. Isolation of CD4+ T cells took place after 10 days of culture. Subjects were given two BNT162b2 or mRNA-1273 vaccine doses. These receptors' targets are unknown. The material was CD4+ T cells from PBMCs cultured without peptide, obtained after COVID-19 vaccination. The receptors here all came from a human donor who received a COVID-19 vaccine.

The J gene is TRBJ2-1, the V gene TRBV6-5; tentative D call: TRBD1 (6 bases). Per the germline V gene, CDR1 is MNHEY and CDR2 is SVGAGI. V lost 6 bases, J lost 9 bases, and 12 bases lay in between. The CDR3 covers 12 residues. This CDR3 is CASRNSRGEQFF. CDR3 sequence (DNA): TGTGCCAGCAGGAATTCCAGGGGTGAGCAGTTCTTC.

The rearrangement links TRBV18 to TRBJ2-4; possible D gene TRBD1, 6 bases. V shed 0 bases and J shed 0 bases, with 9 bases lying between them. CDR3 length equals 16 residues. The germline V gene has CDR1 KGHSH and CDR2 LQKENI. The CDR3 nucleotides are TGTGCCAGCTCACCACCAGGGGGTCTAGCCAAAAACATTCAGTACTTC. Its protein product is CASSPPGGLAKNIQYF.

J is TRBJ1-1 and V is TRBV2; no definite D call. The CDR3 spans 14 residues. With 5 bases removed from V and 4 bases from J, the gap between germline ends came to 14 bases. Per germline, CDR1 SNHLY and CDR2 FYNNEI. This chain's CDR3 is CASSFGPGRTEAFF. The CDR3 DNA is TGTGCCAGCAGTTTTGGGCCTGGACGCACTGAAGCTTTCTTT.

The chain combines TRBV24-1 with TRBJ2-3, with TRBD2 matching over 9 bases. Trimming took 9 bases from V and 5 from J; bases not matched to a gene: 8. There are 14 residues in the CDR3. CDR1 and CDR2 from the germline V gene are KGHDR and SFDVKD. CDR3 region: CATPRVSGGDTQYF. CDR3 in DNA: TGTGCCACCCCCAGGGTTAGCGGGGGAGATACGCAGTATTTT.

The chain joins TRBV7-3 to TRBJ1-6, with no clear D. With 5 bases removed from V and 7 bases from J, the gap between germline ends came to 9 bases. Germline-derived CDR1 and CDR2 are SGHTA and FQGTGA. The CDR3 loop spans 13 amino acids. The CDR3 reads CASSPFINSPLHF. The CDR3 region has the DNA TGTGCCAGCAGCCCTTTTATAAATTCACCCCTCCACTTT. The whole variable domain, remainder taken from reference TRBV7-3 and TRBJ1-6, is GAGVSQTPSNKVTEKGKYVELRCDPISGHTALYWYRQSLGQGPEFLIYFQGTGAADDSGLPNDRFFAVRPEGSVSTLKIQRTERGDSAVYLCASSPFINSPLHFGNGTRLTVT.

This clone is a singleton in its sample. V and J are TRBV2 and TRBJ1-2, with TRBD1 matching 9 bases. The CDR3 is 15 amino acids. J gave up 8 bases and V 7 bases, and 14 bases lay outside the gene matches. CDR1 and CDR2 (germline): SNHLY, FYNNEI. This chain's CDR3 is CASTDRDRVSGGYTF. CDR3 sequence (DNA): TGTGCCAGCACCGACCGGGACAGGGTCTCGGGGGGCTACACCTTC.

This chain connects TRBV4-3 to TRBJ2-2; D not resolved. The CDR3 has 13 residues. Germline V CDR1 and CDR2: LGHNA, YSLEER. Trimming left V 0 bases short and J 7 bases short, with 6 bases between. Written as DNA, the CDR3 is TGCGCCAGCAGCCAAGATAAGTTCGGGGAGCTGTTTTTT. Translated, it gives CASSQDKFGELFF.

The rearrangement uses TRBV18 and TRBJ1-1; 9 bases are shared with TRBD1. The CDR3 runs 14 residues. Germline assignment: CDR1 KGHSH and CDR2 LQKENI. V shed 3 bases and J 7 bases; nucleotides not matched to a gene: 6. CDR3 DNA sequence: TGTGCCAGCTCACCCGGGACAGGGAAAGGTGAAGCTTTCTTT. It encodes CASSPGTGKGEAFF.

The chain uses TRBV12-3 or TRBV12-4 and TRBJ1-1; D is ambiguous. V lost 4 bases to trimming and J lost 3 bases, with 9 bases between them. The length of the CDR3 is 13 residues. The CDR3, as DNA: TGTGCCAGCAGTTCCCGGGCTTACACTGAAGCTTTCTTT. Protein product: CASSSRAYTEAFF.

This clone has more than one count but fewer than ten. The V call is TRBV6-2 or TRBV6-3, the J call TRBJ1-2; 7 bases fit TRBD1. The CDR3 consists of 16 residues. Germline V CDR1 and CDR2: MNHEY, SVGEGT. V lost 6 bases, J lost 7 bases, and 17 bases stayed unmatched. For the CDR3, the DNA is TGTGCCAGCAGCCCGGGACAGCGTTACTTCTTTGGTGGCTACACCTTC. Translation gives CASSPGQRYFFGGYTF.

V is TRBV5-6 and J is TRBJ2-5, with a tentative D call TRBD1 (6 bases). Trimming took 2 bases from V and 1 from J, leaving 9 bases between them. CDR1 and CDR2 from the germline V gene are SGHDT and YYEEEE. The CDR3 covers 14 residues. The CDR3 DNA reads as TGTGCCAGCAGCTTACAGGGATCCCAAGAGACCCAGTACTTC. This translates into CASSLQGSQETQYF.

This chain joins TRBV7-8 and TRBJ1-2; weak D call: TRBD1 (6 bases). Germline V gives CDR1 SGHVS, CDR2 FQNEAQ. The ends were cut back, 2 bases at V and 8 bases at J, with 18 bases in the middle. This CDR3 has 15 residues. The CDR3 spells CASSLLQGESSGYTF. The CDR3 bases are TGTGCCAGCAGCTTATTACAGGGTGAGAGTAGCGGCTACACCTTC.

The chain couples TRBV5-8 to TRBJ2-3; 13 bases are shared with TRBD2. Trimming cost V 3 bases and J 3 bases; bases outside gene matches: 7. Germline V gene sequence: CDR1 SGHTS, CDR2 YDEGEE. The CDR3 is 17 residues long. CDR3 region: CASSSGTSGEGTDTQYF. In nucleotides, the CDR3 is TGTGCCAGCAGCTCGGGGACTAGCGGGGAAGGTACAGATACGCAGTATTTT.

This rearrangement joins TRBV29-1 to TRBJ2-1; D is perhaps TRBD1 (5 bases). CDR1 is SQVTM and CDR2 is ANQGSEA in the germline V gene. V lost 7 bases, J lost 0 bases, and 10 bases lay in between. The CDR3 is 13 amino acids. The DNA for the CDR3 is TGCAGCGCTGACAGAAGCTCCTACAATGAGCAGTTCTTC. It encodes CSADRSSYNEQFF.

The chain uses TRBV7-9 and TRBJ1-6, with 9 bases aligning to TRBD1. The germline V gene has CDR1 SEHNR and CDR2 FQNEAQ (reference sequence). V gave up 4 bases and J gave up 9 bases; unmatched junction bases: 10. This CDR3 region has 16 residues. The CDR3 loop reads CASSSTAGTGFSPLHF. The CDR3 DNA reads TGTGCCAGCAGCTCAACCGCCGGGACAGGGTTTTCACCCCTCCACTTT.

There are a few counts of this clone. The chain is built from TRBV5-5 and TRBJ2-5; D gene unclear. The germline CDR1 and CDR2 sequences are SGHKS and YYEKEE (reference sequence). V gave up 4 bases and J gave up 5 bases, with 6 bases separating them. This CDR3 has 11 residues. The CDR3 sequence is CASSVGETQYF. The DNA of the CDR3 is TGTGCCAGCAGCGTCGGGGAGACCCAGTACTTC.